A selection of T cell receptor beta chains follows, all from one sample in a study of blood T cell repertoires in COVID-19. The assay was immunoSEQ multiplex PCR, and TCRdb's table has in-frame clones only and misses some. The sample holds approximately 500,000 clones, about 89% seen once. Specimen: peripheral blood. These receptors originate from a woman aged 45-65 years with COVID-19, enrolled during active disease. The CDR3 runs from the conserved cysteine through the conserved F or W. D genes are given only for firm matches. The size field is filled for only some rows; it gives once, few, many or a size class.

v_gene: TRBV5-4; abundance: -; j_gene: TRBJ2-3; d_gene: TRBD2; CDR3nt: TGTGCCAGCAGCTTGGATCCCGGGGGGGCAACAGATACGCAGTATTTT; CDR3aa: CASSLDPGGATDTQYF
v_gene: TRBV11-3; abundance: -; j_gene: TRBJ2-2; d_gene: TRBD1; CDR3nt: TGTGCCAGCAGCACAGGGGTCACCGGGGAGCTGTTTTTT; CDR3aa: CASSTGVTGELFF
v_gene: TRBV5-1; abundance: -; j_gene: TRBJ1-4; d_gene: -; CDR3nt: TGCGCCAGCAGCCCCCTGGGGGACTCCCTCGTTAAACTGTTTTTT; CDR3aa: CASSPLGDSLVKLFF
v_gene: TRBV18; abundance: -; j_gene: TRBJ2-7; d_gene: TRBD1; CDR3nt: TGTGCCAGCTCAACGACAGGGCCGGACGAGCAGTACTTC; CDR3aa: CASSTTGPDEQYF
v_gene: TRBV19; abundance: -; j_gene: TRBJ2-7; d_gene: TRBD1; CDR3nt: TGTGCCAGTAGTGCTGGGACAGGGAAATACGAGCAGTACTTC; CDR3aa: CASSAGTGKYEQYF
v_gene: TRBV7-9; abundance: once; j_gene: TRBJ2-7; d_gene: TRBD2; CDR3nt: TGTGCCAGCAGCCCCGGGACTAGCGGGGGCCCCAGCTCCTACGAGCAGTACTTC; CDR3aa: CASSPGTSGGPSSYEQYF
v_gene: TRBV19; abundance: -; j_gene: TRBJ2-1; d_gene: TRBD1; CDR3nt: TGTGCCAGTAGGCCCGCCGGGACAGGGGGAATGAATGAGCAGTTCTTC; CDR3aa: CASRPAGTGGMNEQFF
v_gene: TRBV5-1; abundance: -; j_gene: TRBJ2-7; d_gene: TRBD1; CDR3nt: TGCGCCAGCAGCTCCGGGACAGGGGGCGTGAACGAGCAGTACTTC; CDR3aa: CASSSGTGGVNEQYF
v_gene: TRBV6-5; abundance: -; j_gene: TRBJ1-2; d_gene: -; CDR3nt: TGTGCCAGCAGCCCCTCTCGGGGGGACTATGGCTACACCTTC; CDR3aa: CASSPSRGDYGYTF
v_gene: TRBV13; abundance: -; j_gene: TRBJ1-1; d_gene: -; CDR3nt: TGTGCCAGCAGCTTATTTCAGAACACTGAAGCTTTCTTT; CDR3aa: CASSLFQNTEAFF
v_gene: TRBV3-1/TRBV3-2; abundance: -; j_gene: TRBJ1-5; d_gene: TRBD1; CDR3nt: TGTGCCAGCAGCCGCGGGACAGGGGGCAATCAGCCCCAGCATTTT; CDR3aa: CASSRGTGGNQPQHF
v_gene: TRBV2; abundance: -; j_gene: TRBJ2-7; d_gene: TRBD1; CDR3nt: TGTGCCAGCACCGTCGGACAGGGGATAGGATACGAGCAGTACTTC; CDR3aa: CASTVGQGIGYEQYF
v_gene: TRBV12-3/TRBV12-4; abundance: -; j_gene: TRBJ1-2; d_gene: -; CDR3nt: TGTGCCAGCAGTTTTCGGGGGGGCTACACCTTC; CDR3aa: CASSFRGGYTF
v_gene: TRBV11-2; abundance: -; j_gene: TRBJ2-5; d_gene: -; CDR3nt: TGTGCCAGCAGCTGGGGGGGCTCGGGGACCCAGTACTTC; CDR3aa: CASSWGGSGTQYF
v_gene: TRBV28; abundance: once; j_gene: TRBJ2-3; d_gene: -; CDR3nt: TGTGCCAGCAGTCTCTCGTCGGGAGAGGATACGCAGTATTTT; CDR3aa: CASSLSSGEDTQYF
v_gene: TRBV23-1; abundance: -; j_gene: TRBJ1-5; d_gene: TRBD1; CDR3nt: TGCGCCAGCAGTCACCCTACCCCGGGACAGGGAAGCCCTAGCAATCAGCCCCAGCATTTT; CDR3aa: CASSHPTPGQGSPSNQPQHF
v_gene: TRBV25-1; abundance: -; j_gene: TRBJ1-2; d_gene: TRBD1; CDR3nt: TGTGCCAGCAGTGACCCCGGAACAGGGGGCGCGGGCTATGGCTACACCTTC; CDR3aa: CASSDPGTGGAGYGYTF
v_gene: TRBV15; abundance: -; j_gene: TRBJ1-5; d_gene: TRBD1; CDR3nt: TGTGCCACCAGCAGGGACAGGGGGCTAGAGCAGCCCCAGCATTTT; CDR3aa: CATSRDRGLEQPQHF
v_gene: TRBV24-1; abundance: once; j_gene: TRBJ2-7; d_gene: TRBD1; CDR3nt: TGTGCCACCAGTGATCGGGGACAGGGACCGCGGGGGGAGCAGTACTTC; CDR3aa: CATSDRGQGPRGEQYF
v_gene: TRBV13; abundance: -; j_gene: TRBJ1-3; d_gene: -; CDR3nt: TGTGCCAGCAGCTTAGATACAGCATTCTCTGGAAACACCATATATTTT; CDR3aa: CASSLDTAFSGNTIYF
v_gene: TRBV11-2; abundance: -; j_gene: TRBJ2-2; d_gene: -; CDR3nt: TGTGCCAGCAGCTCCGAGGGCCTGGGCACCGGGGAGCTGTTTTTT; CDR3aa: CASSSEGLGTGELFF
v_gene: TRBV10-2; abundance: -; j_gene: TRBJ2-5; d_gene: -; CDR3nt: TGCGCCAGCAACCCGGCAGGCGGGAAGACCCAGTACTTC; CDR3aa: CASNPAGGKTQYF
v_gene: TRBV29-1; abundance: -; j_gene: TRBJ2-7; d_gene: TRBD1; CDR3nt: TGCAGCGTTGTTACGGACAGGATCTACGAGCAGTACTTC; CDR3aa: CSVVTDRIYEQYF
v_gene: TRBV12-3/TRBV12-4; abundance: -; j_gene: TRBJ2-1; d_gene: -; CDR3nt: TGTGCCAGCTTAGGGGGTGTTGAGCAGTTCTTC; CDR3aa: CASLGGVEQFF
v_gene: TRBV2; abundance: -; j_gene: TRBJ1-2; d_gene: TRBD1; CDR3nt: TGTGCCGTCCACAGGGGGAGCATCTATGGCTACACCTTC; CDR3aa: CAVHRGSIYGYTF
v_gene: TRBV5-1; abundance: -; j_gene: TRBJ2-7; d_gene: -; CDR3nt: TGCGCCAGCAGCCCCAACCCTGACAGAAGAGAATCCTACGAGCAGTACTTC; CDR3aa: CASSPNPDRRESYEQYF
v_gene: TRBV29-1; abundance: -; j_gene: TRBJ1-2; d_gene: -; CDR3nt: TGCAGCGTTGAAGATGGGCCGACTATGGCTAGCACCTTC; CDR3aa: CSVEDGPTMASTF
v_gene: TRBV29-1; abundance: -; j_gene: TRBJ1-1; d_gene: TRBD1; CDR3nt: TGCAGCGTAGACAGGGGGGTCACTGAAGCTTTCTTT; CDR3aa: CSVDRGVTEAFF
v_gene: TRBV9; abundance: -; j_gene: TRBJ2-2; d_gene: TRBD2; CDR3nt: TGTGCCAGCAGCGTAGATCCGGGGGGGAACACCGGGGAGCTGTTTTTT; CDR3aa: CASSVDPGGNTGELFF
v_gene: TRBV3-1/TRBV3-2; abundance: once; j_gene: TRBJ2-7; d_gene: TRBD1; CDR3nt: TGTGCCAGCAGCCAATCAGACAGGGGCTACGAGCAGTACTTC; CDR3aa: CASSQSDRGYEQYF
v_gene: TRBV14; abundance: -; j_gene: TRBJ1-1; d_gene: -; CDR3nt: TGTGCCAGCAGCCCCTCCGACAGACGCACTGAAGCTTTCTTT; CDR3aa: CASSPSDRRTEAFF
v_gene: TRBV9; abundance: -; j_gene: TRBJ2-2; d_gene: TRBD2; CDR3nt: TGTGCCAGCAGCCAAACGGGGGGGCCAAGCGGGGAGCTGTTTTTT; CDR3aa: CASSQTGGPSGELFF
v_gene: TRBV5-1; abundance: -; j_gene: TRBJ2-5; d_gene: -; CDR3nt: TGCGCCAGCAGCTTGGAACTGGAGGAGACCCAGTACTTC; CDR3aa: CASSLELEETQYF
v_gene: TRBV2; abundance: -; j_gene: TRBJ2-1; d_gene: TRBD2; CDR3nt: TGTGCCAGCAAGTCTAGCGGGGGTAGGGGGCAGTTCTTC; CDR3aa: CASKSSGGRGQFF
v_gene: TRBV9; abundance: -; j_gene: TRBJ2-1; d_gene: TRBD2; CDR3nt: TGTGCCAGCAGCGTTACCGGGACTAGCGGGGGGCCCAATGAGCAGTTCTTC; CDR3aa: CASSVTGTSGGPNEQFF
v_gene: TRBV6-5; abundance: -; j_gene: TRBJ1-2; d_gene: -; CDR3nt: TGTGCCAGCACCAGGGAGGGGCGAGGCTATGGCTACACCTTC; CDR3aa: CASTREGRGYGYTF
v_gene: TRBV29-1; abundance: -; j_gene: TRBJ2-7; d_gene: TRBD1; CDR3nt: TGCAGCGTTGAAATGCGGACAGGAGGTAAAGAGCAGTACTTC; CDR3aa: CSVEMRTGGKEQYF
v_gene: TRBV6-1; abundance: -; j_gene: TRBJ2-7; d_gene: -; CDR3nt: TGTGCCAGCAGTGAAGGGAGAAGGTACGAGCAGTACTTC; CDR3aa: CASSEGRRYEQYF
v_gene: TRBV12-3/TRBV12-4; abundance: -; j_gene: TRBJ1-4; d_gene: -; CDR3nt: TGTGCCAGCAGTAACTTTGGTAATGAAAAACTGTTTTTT; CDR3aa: CASSNFGNEKLFF
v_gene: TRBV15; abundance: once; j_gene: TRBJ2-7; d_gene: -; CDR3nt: TGTGCCACCAGCAGGGACAGCGCCACCTACGAGCAGTACTTC; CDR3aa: CATSRDSATYEQYF
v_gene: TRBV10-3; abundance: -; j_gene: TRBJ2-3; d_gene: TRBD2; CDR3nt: TGTGCCATCAGCTACGCAGCGGGGGGGAGTACAGATACGCAGTATTTT; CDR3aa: CAISYAAGGSTDTQYF
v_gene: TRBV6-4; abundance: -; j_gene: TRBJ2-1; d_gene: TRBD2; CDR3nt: TGTGCCAGCAGTGAAACTTCGGGGGGAGCCCCTGAGCAGTTCTTC; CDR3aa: CASSETSGGAPEQFF
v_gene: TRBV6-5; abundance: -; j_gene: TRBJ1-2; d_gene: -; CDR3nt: TGTGCCAGCAGTTACTCCGACAGGAGTTATGGCTACACCTTC; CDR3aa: CASSYSDRSYGYTF
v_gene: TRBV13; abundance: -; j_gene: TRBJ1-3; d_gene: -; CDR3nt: TGTGCCAGCAGCTTAGGGCGGAACACCATATATTTT; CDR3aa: CASSLGRNTIYF
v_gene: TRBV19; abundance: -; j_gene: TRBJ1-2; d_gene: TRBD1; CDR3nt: TGTGCCAGTAGCCCCCACAGGGGCGGCTACACCTTC; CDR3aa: CASSPHRGGYTF
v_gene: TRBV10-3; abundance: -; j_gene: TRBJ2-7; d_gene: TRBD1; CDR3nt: TGTGCCCACAGGGGGACATCGGATTACGAGCAGTACTTC; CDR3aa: CAHRGTSDYEQYF
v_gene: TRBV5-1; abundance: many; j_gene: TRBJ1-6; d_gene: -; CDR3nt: TGCGCCAGCAGCGGATTGGAGGGAGGTAATTCACCCCTCCACTTT; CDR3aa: CASSGLEGGNSPLHF
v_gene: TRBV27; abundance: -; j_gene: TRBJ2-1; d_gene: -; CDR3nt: TGTGCCAGCAGTCCATATCTAGCTTCCGAGCAGTTCTTC; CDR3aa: CASSPYLASEQFF
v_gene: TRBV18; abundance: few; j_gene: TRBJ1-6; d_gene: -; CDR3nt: TGTGCCAGCTCACCTCGGGGGAGCTCCTATAATTCACCCCTCCACTTT; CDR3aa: CASSPRGSSYNSPLHF
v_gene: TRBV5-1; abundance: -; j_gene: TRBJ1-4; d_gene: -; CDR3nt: TGCGCCAACAGTGAGGAAAAACTGTTTTTT; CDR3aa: CANSEEKLFF
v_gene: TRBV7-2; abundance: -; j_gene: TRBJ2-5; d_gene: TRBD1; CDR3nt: TGTGCCAGCAGCTCCGGGACAGGGGATTCGGAGACCCAGTACTTC; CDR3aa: CASSSGTGDSETQYF
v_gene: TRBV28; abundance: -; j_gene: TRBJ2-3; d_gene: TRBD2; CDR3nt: TGTGCCAGCAGCTTGCGCGGGGGGCCTGCGGATACGCAGTATTTT; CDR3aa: CASSLRGGPADTQYF
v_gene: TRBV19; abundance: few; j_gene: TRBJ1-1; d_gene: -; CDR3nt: TGTGCCAGTAGTATCGTGCTAGGAACTGAAGCTTTCTTT; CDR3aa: CASSIVLGTEAFF
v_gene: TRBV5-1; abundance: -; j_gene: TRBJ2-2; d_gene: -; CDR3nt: TGCGCCAGCATCGGGGGAGGGAACACCGGGGAGCTGTTTTTT; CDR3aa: CASIGGGNTGELFF